This TCR beta chain was captured in a study of T-cell memory formation after mild COVID-19. Study-level background: Largely donor-specific TCR clusters were found. The study's findings and limits: Detection of some responders pre-infection suggested pre-existing cross-reactive memory T cells participated.

Trimming took off 3 bases at V and 7 bases at J, with 10 bases between the two ends. Per the germline V gene, CDR1 is SGDLS and CDR2 is YYNGEE. The CDR3 has 13 amino acids. MiXCR, run by TCRdb on the 5' RACE reads, gives a single entry per CDR3 protein. The sample carries fewer than 700,000 distinct CDR3 sequences, more than 15% recorded once. This clonotype turned up a few times. Its matching antigen is unknown. The genes are TRBV9 and TRBJ2-2; possibly TRBD1 for D (6 bases). This clonotype was obtained from an adult woman who had mild COVID-19 (a few samples of this study predate the infection). Cell type and time point are not known. What was sequenced was PBMCs or a T cell subset sorted from them (not recorded which). The CDR3 spells CASSEQGVGELFF. DNA of the CDR3: TGTGCCAGCAGCGAACAGGGCGTCGGGGAGCTGTTTTTT.